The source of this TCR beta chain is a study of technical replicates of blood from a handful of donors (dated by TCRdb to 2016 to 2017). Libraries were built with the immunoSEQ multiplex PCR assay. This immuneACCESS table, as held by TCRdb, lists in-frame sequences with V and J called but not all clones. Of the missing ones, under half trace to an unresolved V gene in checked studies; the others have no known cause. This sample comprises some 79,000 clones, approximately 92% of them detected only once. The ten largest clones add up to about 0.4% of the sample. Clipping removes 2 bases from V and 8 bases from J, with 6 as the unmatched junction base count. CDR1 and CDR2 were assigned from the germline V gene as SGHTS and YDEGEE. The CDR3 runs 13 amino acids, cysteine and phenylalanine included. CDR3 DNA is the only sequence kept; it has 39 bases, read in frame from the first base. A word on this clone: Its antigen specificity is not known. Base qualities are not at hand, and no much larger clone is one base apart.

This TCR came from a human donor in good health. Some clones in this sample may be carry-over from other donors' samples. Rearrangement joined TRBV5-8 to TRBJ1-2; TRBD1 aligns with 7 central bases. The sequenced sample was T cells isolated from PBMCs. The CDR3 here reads CASSFNQGGGYTF. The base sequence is TGTGCCAGCAGCTTCAATCAGGGGGGAGGCTACACCTTC.